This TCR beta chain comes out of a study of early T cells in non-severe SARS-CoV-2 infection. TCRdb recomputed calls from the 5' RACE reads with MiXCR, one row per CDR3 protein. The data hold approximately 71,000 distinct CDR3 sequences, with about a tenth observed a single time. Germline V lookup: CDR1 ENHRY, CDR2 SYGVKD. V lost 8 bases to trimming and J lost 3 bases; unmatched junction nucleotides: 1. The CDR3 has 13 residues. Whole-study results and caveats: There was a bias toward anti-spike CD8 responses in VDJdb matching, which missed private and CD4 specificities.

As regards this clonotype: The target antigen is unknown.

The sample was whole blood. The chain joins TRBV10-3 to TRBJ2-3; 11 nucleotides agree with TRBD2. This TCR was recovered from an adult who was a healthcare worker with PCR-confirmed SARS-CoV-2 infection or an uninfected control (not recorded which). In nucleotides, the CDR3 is TGTGCCATCGCTAGCGGGGGGACAGATACGCAGTATTTT. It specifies CAIASGGTDTQYF.